The sequence of this T cell receptor (beta chain) was determined in a study of cytomegalovirus exposure and HLA in healthy donors. Assay used: immunoSEQ multiplex PCR; TCRdb lists only in-frame clones, some missing. The sample has 180,000 or so clones; approximately 86% are singletons. V shed 7 bases, J shed 4 bases, and the junction held 3 bases outside the gene matches. CDR1 is SGHDT, CDR2 YYEEEE, per germline. The CDR3 covers 12 residues. This receptor was identified in a man aged 25 to 45 in good health and CMV-seropositive. What was sequenced was PBMCs. The rearrangement joins TRBV5-6 to TRBJ1-1, with TRBD1 identical over 8 bases. CDR3: CASGQGGTEAFF. The DNA for the CDR3 is TGTGCCAGCGGACAGGGAGGCACTGAAGCTTTCTTT.